This TCR beta chain was documented in a study of blood T cells in healthy people across ages. Trimming removed 6 bases from V and 4 bases from J, with 16 bases in between. The CDR3 covers 15 residues. The germline CDR1 and CDR2 sequences are MNHEY and SMNVEV (reference sequence). For the second PCR, which ran for 7 to 11 cycles, a sample-barcoded 5' primer and a J-beta primer mix were used. A minimum of 3 million CDR3-containing paired-end reads was obtained for each sample. TCRdb re-analysed the 5' RACE reads in MiXCR, keeping a single row per CDR3 protein. The data hold 1.2 million to 1.5 million distinct CDR3 sequences, with 59% observed a single time. With regard to this clonotype: Its antigen is undetermined.

The authors drew 8.5 to 10 milliliters of peripheral blood from each donor. Per-sample PBMC isolation yielded at least 7 million cells. General study findings and limits: TCR beta diversity correlated strongly with naive T cell percentage.

V usage is TRBV27 and J usage is TRBJ2-1, with D hard to call. The sequence derives from a man aged 18-30 years in good health. The sequenced material came from blood. CDR3 sequence (DNA): TGTGCCAGCAGAGTACTCCCTGGGGTATACAATGAGCAGTTCTTC. It codes for CASRVLPGVYNEQFF.